What follows are 23 T cell receptor beta chains derived from one specimen sequenced in a study of blood T cell repertoires in COVID-19. The data were produced by immunoSEQ multiplex PCR, yet TCRdb's version contains in-frame clones alone and is incomplete. The sample records about 190,000 clones, approximately 79% being singletons. Material for sequencing was peripheral blood. These receptor sequences come from a woman between 50 and 59 years old with acute or convalescent COVID-19.

The chain employs TRBV30 and TRBJ1-2; D is ambiguous. The CDR3 has 11 amino acids. Germline assignment: CDR1 GTSNPN and CDR2 SVGIG (reference sequence). The ends were cut back, 6 bases at V and 8 bases at J, with 13 bases in the middle. The CDR3 DNA reads TGTGCCTGCTGGACTTCGGGCGGCTACACCTTC. The encoded protein is CACWTSGGYTF.

On this clone itself: The junction does not match germline at one end; this may be a read error. V is TRBV7-7 and J is TRBJ2-2; 8 bases are a match to TRBD1. This CDR3 contains 17 residues. From germline, CDR1 is SSHAT and CDR2 FNYEAQ (reference sequence). The CDR3 spells CASSLAGGARRAGELFF. The DNA of the CDR3 is TGTGCTAGCAGCTTAGCAGGGGGCGCAAGGAGGGCCGGGGAGCTGTTTTTT.

This chain connects TRBV11-2 to TRBJ1-1, with 7 positions matching TRBD1. The CDR3 sequence is 14 residues long. Losses at the gene ends were 3 bases for V and 5 bases for J; bases not matched to a gene: 6. Looked up from germline, CDR1 is SGHAT and CDR2 is FQNNGV. CDR3 amino acids: CASSLRQGQTEAFF. The CDR3 nucleotides read TGTGCCAGCAGCTTGAGACAGGGACAAACTGAAGCTTTCTTT.

On this clone itself: Additional DNA sequences in this sample encode the identical CDR3. The rearrangement joins TRBV5-8 to TRBJ2-1; 7 bases are a match to TRBD1. CDR3 length equals 15 residues. Germline trimming cut 4 bases from V and 0 bases from J; bases unmatched to any gene: 4. The V gene's germline CDR1 is SGHTS and CDR2 YDEGEE. Here the CDR3 DNA reads TGTGCCAGCAGCCTCAGGGGGAGCTCCTACAATGAGCAGTTCTTC. This encodes CASSLRGSSYNEQFF.

On this clone itself: At one of its ends the junction is not consistent with the germline gene, which may arise from a read error. The chain combines TRBV28 with TRBJ1-1; the match to TRBD1 covers 7 bases. The CDR3 is 15 residues long. CDR1 MDHEN and CDR2 SYDVKM come from the germline V gene. This CDR3 reads CAGRPGGQLNTEAFF. The CDR3 nucleotides read TGTGCCGGCAGGCCCGGGGGACAGCTGAACACTGAAGCTTTCTTT.

This clone was observed at least ten times. This sequence joins TRBV5-8 and TRBJ1-2, with TRBD1 as a possible D gene (5 bases). This CDR3 comprises 17 residues. The V end lost 4 bases, the J end lost 3 bases, and 22 bases lay between the germline ends. Germline V gene lookup returns CDR1 SGHTS and CDR2 YDEGEE. CDR3 residues: CASSRTPGLIQYYGYTF. The CDR3 DNA reads as TGTGCCAGCAGCAGAACCCCGGGACTAATTCAGTACTATGGCTACACCTTC.

As to this clone: At one end the junction does not follow the germline gene, possibly because of a read error. The chain uses TRBV7-7 and TRBJ2-2; TRBD1 might be the D (6 bases). The germline V gene has CDR1 SSHAT and CDR2 FNYEAQ (reference sequence). There are 17 residues in the CDR3. CDR3 region: CASSPPPGHERAGELFF. The CDR3 coding sequence is TGTGCTAGCAGCCCCCCCCCGGGACATGAGAGGGCCGGGGAGCTGTTTTTT.

This clone appeared a few times. This chain joins TRBV12-3 or TRBV12-4 and TRBJ2-1; 8 positions agree with TRBD2. The CDR3 spans 13 residues. Trimming cost V 5 bases and J 14 bases; bases outside gene matches: 11. For the CDR3, the DNA is TGTGCCAGCAGTCCCCAAGGTTGGCGGGGGGAGTTCTTC. This sequence encodes CASSPQGWRGEFF.

The chain employs TRBV6-2 or TRBV6-3 and TRBJ1-5, with 7 nucleotides matching TRBD1. The CDR3 spans 15 residues. Per the germline V gene, CDR1 is MNHEY and CDR2 is SVGEGT. J was trimmed by 6 bases and V by 0 bases; bases with no gene match: 5. The CDR3 region is CASSYSTAGGQPQHF. The CDR3 DNA reads as TGTGCCAGCAGTTACTCGACGGCAGGGGGTCAGCCCCAGCATTTT.

This clone has only one observation. The chain is built from TRBV28 and TRBJ2-2; 10 bases agree with TRBD2. The V gene's germline CDR1 is MDHEN and CDR2 SYDVKM. V lost 2 bases and J lost 6; bases outside the gene matches: 3. This CDR3 is 15 amino acids long. CDR3 DNA: TGTGCCAGCAGTTTAATAGCGGGAGGAGCCGGGGAGCTGTTTTTT. It encodes CASSLIAGGAGELFF.

V usage is TRBV7-2 and J usage is TRBJ1-4; TRBD1 agrees at 10 bases. The CDR3 is 17 amino acids. Germline-derived CDR1 and CDR2 are SGHTA and FQGNSA. Trimming at V came to 6 bases and at J to 3 bases, leaving 10 bases not matched to a gene. The DNA for the CDR3 is TGTGCCAGCAGTCAGGGGTGGACAGGGGGAGCTAATGAAAAACTGTTTTTT. It codes for CASSQGWTGGANEKLFF.

The V gene is TRBV2, the J gene TRBJ1-1; the D is unclear. V lost 1 base and J lost 11, with 14 bases in between. Germline assignment: CDR1 SNHLY and CDR2 FYNNEI. The CDR3 has 13 residues. The CDR3 region has the DNA TGTGCCAGCAGTGAAGAGGGCAAGGGAGAGGCTTTCTTT. The encoded protein is CASSEEGKGEAFF.

The chain employs TRBV14 and TRBJ1-1; TRBD1 might be the D (5 bases). CDR1 and CDR2 from the germline V gene are SGHDN and FVKESK. Trimming left V 1 base short and J 4 bases short, with 10 bases between. The CDR3 totals 14 residues. This CDR3 is CASSQVWQGTEAFF. CDR3 DNA: TGTGCCAGCAGCCAAGTCTGGCAGGGCACTGAAGCTTTCTTT.

The chain is built from TRBV9 and TRBJ2-3; a weak D match, TRBD2 (5 bases). CDR1 SGDLS and CDR2 YYNGEE come from the germline V gene. The CDR3 spans 14 residues. V was clipped by 0 bases and J by 10 bases, with 15 bases between them. CDR3 DNA sequence: TGTGCCAGCAGCGTAGCCGCGGACTCTCAGCCGCAGTATTTT. Residues: CASSVAADSQPQYF.

The chain uses TRBV27 and TRBJ1-2; the D is unclear. Germline CDR1 is MNHEY and CDR2 is SMNVEV (reference sequence). The ends were cut back, 5 bases at V and 1 base at J, with 5 bases in the middle. CDR3 size: 12 residues. The CDR3 DNA sequence: TGTGCCAGCAGTCTAATTAACTATGGCTACACCTTC. Translation: CASSLINYGYTF.

The genes are TRBV29-1 and TRBJ2-2; D is unresolved. The CDR3 consists of 12 residues. CDR1 is SQVTM, CDR2 ANQGSEA, per germline. V dropped 4 bases and J dropped 5 bases, with 8 bases sitting between them. The CDR3 bases are TGCAGCGTTGTCGGCAGGACCGGGGAGCTGTTTTTT. The encoded protein is CSVVGRTGELFF.

This sequence joins TRBV27 and TRBJ2-1; 11 bases map to TRBD2. Trimming removed 4 bases from V and 2 bases from J; junction bases left unmatched: 7. CDR3 length equals 17 residues. CDR1 and CDR2 from the germline V gene are MNHEY and SMNVEV (reference sequence). CDR3 sequence: CASSSSPGLAAYNEQFF. In DNA form, the CDR3 reads TGTGCCAGCAGTTCTAGTCCGGGACTAGCGGCCTACAATGAGCAGTTCTTC.

CDR3 in amino acids: CATSRDITGIGANYGYTF. The CDR3 bases are TGTGCCACCAGCAGAGATATTACGGGGATAGGAGCTAACTATGGCTACACCTTC. The V and J genes are TRBV15 and TRBJ1-2; D call uncertain. Germline CDR1 LNHNV, CDR2 YYDKDF (reference sequence). V lost 0 bases and J 0 bases, leaving 17 bases between the germline ends. This CDR3 comprises 18 residues.

The V gene is TRBV19, the J gene TRBJ2-4; TRBD1 might be the D (5 bases). The ends were cut back, 3 bases at V and 8 bases at J, with 11 bases in the middle. Germline CDR1 LNHDA, CDR2 SQIVND (reference sequence). The CDR3 totals 13 residues. The CDR3 DNA is TGTGCCAGTAGTATTGCAGGGAATCACATTCAGTACTTC. This sequence encodes CASSIAGNHIQYF. Drawing the rest from reference TRBV19 and TRBJ2-4, the complete variable domain is DGGITQSPKYLFRKEGQNVTLSCEQNLNHDAMYWYRQDPGQGLRLIYYSQIVNDFQKGDIAEGYSVSREKKESFPLTVTSAQKNPTAFYLCASSIAGNHIQYFGAGTRLSVL.

The V call is TRBV19, the J call TRBJ2-1; 8 nucleotides align to TRBD1. CDR1 is LNHDA, CDR2 SQIVND, per germline (reference sequence). CDR3 length: 16 amino acids. J lost 8 bases, V lost 2 bases, and 11 bases had no gene match. This chain's CDR3 is CASSITSGTGGDEQFF. In DNA, the CDR3 is TGTGCCAGTAGTATAACTTCCGGGACAGGAGGAGATGAGCAGTTCTTC.

This clone was counted only a few times. The chain carries TRBV27 and TRBJ1-2, with 8 bases identical to TRBD1. V was clipped by 4 bases and J by 6 bases; unmatched bases: 7. The CDR3 length is 14 residues. Germline lookup yields CDR1 MNHEY and CDR2 SMNVEV (reference sequence). The CDR3 protein is CASSSLHRGDGYTF. CDR3 bases: TGTGCCAGCAGTTCACTTCACAGGGGGGATGGCTACACCTTC.

The chain uses TRBV7-2 and TRBJ1-3; D unresolved. Trimming shortened V by 4 bases and J by 0 bases, and 7 bases separated the two germline ends. This CDR3 comprises 14 residues. The germline V gene has CDR1 SGHTA and CDR2 FQGNSA. CDR3 nucleotides: TGTGCCAGCAGCTGGCTAGCCTCTGGAAACACCATATATTTT. This translates into CASSWLASGNTIYF.

This chain links TRBV6-6 with TRBJ1-5, with 8 nucleotides matching TRBD1. V lost 6 bases and J lost 7; bases outside the gene matches: 11. This CDR3 is built from 15 residues. Per the germline V gene, CDR1 is MNHNY and CDR2 is SVGAGI (reference sequence). CDR3: CASRDGQGPKQPQHF. In DNA form, the CDR3 reads TGTGCCAGCAGAGACGGACAGGGCCCTAAGCAGCCCCAGCATTTT.